This TCR beta chain was recovered during a study of blood T cell repertoires in COVID-19. Overall study context: Donors in the United States, Italy and Spain gave samples during acute or convalescent COVID-19.

This clone occurred once. In the study's own analysis: By means of reference gene primer amplification, nucleated cell counts were estimated. Generated by immunoSEQ multiplex PCR, the TCRdb table keeps only in-frame clones and is missing some. That table furnishes V, J and clone size, whereas the DNA furnished D and trimming. In the table there are about 270,000 clones, about four fifths of which are singletons. The clonotype was recovered from a woman younger than 30 with acute or convalescent COVID-19. The specimen was peripheral blood.

In nucleotides, the CDR3 is TGTGCCAGCAGTTCACCGGGACTAGCGGGAGTTGCTCAGTTCTTC. This sequence encodes CASSSPGLAGVAQFF. The chain has TRBV6-5 and TRBJ2-1; TRBD2 aligns across 14 bases. Germline CDR1 reads MNHEY; CDR2 reads SVGAGI. CDR3 length: 15 amino acids. Germline trimming cut 4 bases from V and 13 bases from J; bases unmatched to any gene: 9.